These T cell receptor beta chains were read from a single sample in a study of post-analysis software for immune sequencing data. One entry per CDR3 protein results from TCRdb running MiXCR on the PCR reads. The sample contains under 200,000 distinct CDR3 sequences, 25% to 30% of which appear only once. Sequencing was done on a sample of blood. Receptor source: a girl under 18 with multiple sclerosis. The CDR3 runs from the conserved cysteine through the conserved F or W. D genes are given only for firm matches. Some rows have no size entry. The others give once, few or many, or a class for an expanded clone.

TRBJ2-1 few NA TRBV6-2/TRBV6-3 CASSRTFYNEQFF TGTGCCAGCAGTCGGACTTTTTACAATGAGCAGTTCTTC
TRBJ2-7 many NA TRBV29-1 CSVYLSGYEQYF TGCAGCGTTTACCTTTCCGGCTACGAGCAGTACTTC
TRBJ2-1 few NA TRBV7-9 CASSLGTAFNEQFF TGTGCCAGCAGCTTAGGGACAGCCTTCAATGAGCAGTTCTTC
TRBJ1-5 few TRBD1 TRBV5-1 CASSSRQGSNKNSNQPQHF TGCGCCAGCAGCTCACGACAGGGCTCCAACAAAAATAGCAATCAGCCCCAGCATTTT
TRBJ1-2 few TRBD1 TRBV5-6 CASSLEVEQGVFGYTF TGTGCCAGCAGCTTGGAGGTTGAACAGGGGGTATTTGGCTACACCTTC
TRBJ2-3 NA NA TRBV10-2 CASSEWSYGTDTQYF TGCGCCAGCAGTGAGTGGTCCTATGGCACAGATACGCAGTATTTT
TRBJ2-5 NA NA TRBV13 CASSATEQETQYF TGTGCCAGCAGCGCGACTGAGCAAGAGACCCAGTACTTC
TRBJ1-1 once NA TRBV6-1 CASRMGLNTEAFF TGTGCCAGCAGGATGGGTCTAAACACTGAAGCTTTCTTT
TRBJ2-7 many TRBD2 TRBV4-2 CASSPRTSGRDEQYF TGTGCCAGCAGCCCCCGGACTAGCGGGAGGGACGAGCAGTACTTC
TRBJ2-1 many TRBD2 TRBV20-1 CSAPASGRGYEQFF TGCAGTGCCCCGGCTAGCGGGAGGGGGTATGAGCAGTTCTTC
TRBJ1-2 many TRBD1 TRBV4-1 CASSQDSTGDRGYTF TGCGCCAGCAGCCAAGATAGTACAGGGGATCGCGGCTACACCTTC
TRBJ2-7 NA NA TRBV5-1 CASSLLGGSYEQYF TGCGCCAGCAGCTTGCTGGGGGGCTCCTACGAGCAGTACTTC
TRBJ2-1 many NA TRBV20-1 CSVLNRDSGLNEQFF TGCAGTGTCCTCAACCGGGACTCGGGGCTCAATGAGCAGTTCTTC
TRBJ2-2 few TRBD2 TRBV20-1 CSARPGGVTGELFF TGCAGTGCTAGACCGGGGGGGGTCACCGGGGAGCTGTTTTTT
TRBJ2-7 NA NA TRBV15 CATSRERRTGDIDEQYF TGTGCCACCAGCAGAGAACGGCGTACCGGGGACATCGATGAGCAGTACTTC
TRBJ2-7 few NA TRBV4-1 CASSQEAGAGKYF TGCGCCAGCAGCCAAGAGGCCGGGGCCGGCAAGTACTTC
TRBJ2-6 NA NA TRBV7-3 CASSLTWSRGANVLTF TGTGCCAGCAGCTTAACCTGGAGTAGAGGGGCCAACGTCCTGACTTTC
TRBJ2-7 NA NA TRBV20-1 CSAPPSPEQYF TGCAGTGCTCCACCGTCCCCCGAGCAGTACTTC
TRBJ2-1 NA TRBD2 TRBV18 CASSPRLAGDYNEQFF TGTGCCAGCTCACCGAGACTAGCGGGAGACTACAATGAGCAGTTCTTC
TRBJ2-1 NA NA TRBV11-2 CASSLEEGWNEQFF TGTGCCAGCAGCTTAGAGGAGGGATGGAATGAGCAGTTCTTC